This T cell receptor beta chain was obtained from a study of identical twins. Template switching, a step in the protocol, added a universal primer site, and cDNA carried unique molecular identifiers. Using its own MiXCR run on the 5' RACE reads, TCRdb lists one record per CDR3 protein. The data show some 1,600,000 distinct CDR3 sequences, more than 30% seen once. There are a few counts of this clonotype. Its specificity is unknown. Study findings and constraints: Monozygotic twin pairs showed more out-of-frame TCR alpha sharing than models estimated. Cord blood beta clonotypes that were abundant carried fewer insertions, and memory repertoires showed no such trend. Findings came from cross-sectional statistics, without long-term follow-up of donors.

This clonotype was sampled from a newborn girl in good health. Sample: cord blood.

The DNA for the CDR3 is TGTGCCAGCAGTGATATAATAGCGGTCCCCCGAAACATTCAGTACTTC. It translates to CASSDIIAVPRNIQYF. The chain is built from TRBV2 and TRBJ2-4, with D possibly TRBD2 on 6 matching bases. Germline V CDR1 and CDR2: SNHLY, FYNNEI. Trimming left V 3 bases short and J 6 bases short, with 18 bases between. This CDR3 spans 16 amino acids.